Sequencing of this T cell receptor (beta chain) was carried out in a study of response to subunit inactivated influenza vaccine. Study-level points and caveats: Authors suggested each seasonal flu vaccination may recruit only limited numbers of new T cells.

Germline lookup yields CDR1 SGHDT and CDR2 YYEEEE. The V end lost 2 bases, the J end lost 0 bases, and 6 bases lay between the germline ends. CDR3 length: 14 amino acids. TCRdb re-called the RT-PCR reads through MiXCR, storing one row per CDR3 protein. The profile shows approximately 170,000 distinct CDR3 sequences, roughly 12% of them singletons. Comments on this clonotype: No antigen is known for it.

The sample also formed part of further work on T cells expressing NK-cell markers. Per that paper: TCR beta libraries carry UMIs added by 5'RACE template switching. The study drew TCR beta repertoires from sorted CD3+CD56+NKG2C+, CD3+CD56+NKG2C- and CD3+CD56-NKG2C+ T cells. Alpha-beta TCR T cells were the sole sorting target in several experiments, owing to an anti-gamma-delta TCR antibody. Roughly 1.0-7.0% of CD8+ T cells in about six donors belonged to dominant NKG2C+ clonotypes.

This chain uses TRBV5-6 with TRBJ1-3; D is ambiguous. The TCR was taken from a man aged 50 or older who received an inactivated influenza vaccine. The source was CD8+ T cells sorted from PBMCs, collected about 12 days after vaccination. The DNA of the CDR3 is TGTGCCAGCAGCTTCGGGGACTCTGGAAACACCATATATTTT. This encodes CASSFGDSGNTIYF. Together with reference TRBV5-6 and TRBJ1-3, the CDR3 gives the full variable domain: DAGVTQSPTHLIKTRGQQVTLRCSPKSGHDTVSWYQQALGQGPQFIFQYYEEEERQRGNFPDRFSGHQFPNYSSELNVNALLLGDSALYLCASSFGDSGNTIYFGEGSWLTVV.